These 14 T cell receptor beta chains originate from one sample sequenced in a study of cytomegalovirus exposure and HLA in healthy donors. PCR primers comprised 60 Vbeta and 13 Jbeta primers. This table comes from immunoSEQ multiplex PCR, and its TCRdb copy is limited to in-frame clones, with some not included. The top ten clones hold about 2.6% of a sample with 200,000 or so clones, around four fifths of them seen once. Source material: PBMCs. These receptors all come from a woman in her 50s in good health and CMV-seropositive.

The chain couples TRBV28 to TRBJ2-1; weak D call: TRBD2 (5 bases). Between the trimmed V and J ends, which lost 0 bases and 1 base, there was a span of 7 bases. The germline CDR1 and CDR2 sequences are MDHEN and SYDVKM. The CDR3 is 15 residues long. Here the CDR3 reads CASSLWRESYNEQFF. The CDR3 DNA follows: TGTGCCAGCAGTTTATGGAGGGAGTCCTACAATGAGCAGTTCTTC.

The chain has TRBV30 and TRBJ2-7, with D possibly matching TRBD2 (5 bases). V lost 0 bases and J lost 2, with 8 bases in between. The CDR3 totals 13 residues. Germline-derived CDR1 and CDR2 are GTSNPN and SVGIG (reference sequence). CDR3 coding DNA: TGTGCCTGGAGTGTCCGGGATACCTACGAGCAGTACTTC. It encodes CAWSVRDTYEQYF.

The J gene is TRBJ1-1, the V gene TRBV25-1; D is ambiguous. Germline lookup yields CDR1 MGHDK and CDR2 SYGVNS. Trimming shortened V by 6 bases and J by 4 bases, and 18 bases separated the two germline ends. The CDR3 loop spans 15 amino acids. This CDR3 reads CASRIGSGEFTEAFF. The CDR3 coding sequence is TGTGCCAGCAGAATAGGTAGTGGGGAGTTCACTGAAGCTTTCTTT.

The chain recombines TRBV27 with TRBJ2-5, with 13 bases that match TRBD2. After removal of 8 bases from V and 3 bases from J, the junction contained 6 bases not matched to a gene. Germline V gene sequence: CDR1 MNHEY, CDR2 SMNVEV (reference sequence). This CDR3 is built from 15 residues. DNA for the CDR3: TGTGCCAGCGCTGGACTAGCGGGGGAGAAAGAGACCCAGTACTTC. Its translation: CASAGLAGEKETQYF.

V is TRBV28 and J is TRBJ1-2; 10 nucleotides agree with TRBD1. The CDR3 loop spans 16 amino acids. Per germline, CDR1 MDHEN and CDR2 SYDVKM. With V trimmed by 5 bases and J by 4 bases, 10 bases remained unmatched. CDR3 in DNA: TGTGCCAGCAGTGGACAGGGGGTTTATCTAGGCTATGGCTACACCTTC. As protein: CASSGQGVYLGYGYTF.

The chain is built from TRBV2 and TRBJ2-7; D unclear. V shed 10 bases and J shed 1 base, with 14 bases lying between them. The CDR3 is 13 amino acids. Germline values: CDR1 SNHLY, CDR2 FYNNEI. Here the CDR3 DNA reads TGTGCCACCACCCTTGTGCAGTCCTACGAGCAGTACTTC. This translates into CATTLVQSYEQYF.

The gene calls are TRBV4-1 and TRBJ2-1; the match to TRBD2 covers 9 bases. Germline V gives CDR1 MGHRA, CDR2 YSYEKL. V shed 1 base, J shed 0 bases, and the junction held 13 bases outside the gene matches. CDR3 length: 20 amino acids. For the CDR3, the DNA is TGCGCCAGCAGCCAAGCCCTCTCGCGGGGGGGCCTCCGCTCCTACAATGAGCAGTTCTTC. Translation gives CASSQALSRGGLRSYNEQFF.

This chain joins TRBV5-1 and TRBJ2-5; 7 bases align to TRBD1. The germline gives CDR1 SGHRS, CDR2 YFSETQ. The CDR3 consists of 13 residues. V trimming: 4 bases; J trimming: 3 bases; junction bases outside the gene matches: 3. CDR3 DNA: TGCGCCAGCAGCCCTGGGACAGAAGAGACCCAGTACTTC. Protein product: CASSPGTEETQYF.

The table lists this clone with a count of one. The chain couples TRBV11-3 to TRBJ2-3; D is ambiguous. The germline V gene has CDR1 SGHNT and CDR2 YENEEA. There are 13 residues in the CDR3. Trimming left V 3 bases short and J 2 bases short, with 6 bases between. The CDR3 spells CASSLVLTDTQYF. The CDR3 DNA reads TGTGCCAGCAGCTTGGTACTCACAGATACGCAGTATTTT.

There are a few counts of this clone. The chain recombines TRBV6-6 with TRBJ1-1; 9 positions match TRBD1. Per germline, CDR1 MNHNY and CDR2 SVGAGI (reference sequence). The length of the CDR3 is 13 residues. J gave up 5 bases and V 7 bases, and 5 bases lay outside the gene matches. CDR3 sequence (DNA): TGTGCCAGCACCCTGACAGGGGGTACTGAAGCTTTCTTT. Translated, it gives CASTLTGGTEAFF.

The chain recombines TRBV6-5 with TRBJ2-1; D not resolved. V lost 2 bases and J 0 bases, leaving 5 bases between the germline ends. Germline V gene data show CDR1 as MNHEY and CDR2 as SVGAGI. The CDR3 loop spans 14 amino acids. The CDR3 loop reads CASSYRGSYNEQFF. The CDR3 coding sequence is TGTGCCAGCAGTTACCGAGGCTCCTACAATGAGCAGTTCTTC.

This chain connects TRBV7-9 to TRBJ2-1; possibly TRBD1 for D (7 bases). This CDR3 is built from 16 residues. CDR1 SEHNR and CDR2 FQNEAQ come from the germline V gene (reference sequence). With 5 bases removed from V and 2 bases from J, the gap between germline ends came to 16 bases. CDR3 bases: TGTGCCAGCAGCATAGACGGCAGGGGGGCCTACAATGAGCAGTTCTTC. Its translation is CASSIDGRGAYNEQFF.

This chain uses TRBV5-1 with TRBJ2-2; 7 bases map to TRBD2. The CDR3 consists of 15 residues. Trimming removed 4 bases from V and 6 bases from J; junction bases left unmatched: 9. The germline V gene encodes CDR1 SGHRS and CDR2 YFSETQ. The CDR3 bases are TGCGCCAGCAGCCTTAGACTAGCCCGGGCCGGGGAGCTGTTTTTT. Encoded protein: CASSLRLARAGELFF.

Here the CDR3 reads CASSSRGTTNTGELFF. The CDR3 DNA is TGTGCCAGCAGCTCCCGGGGGACCACTAACACCGGGGAGCTGTTTTTT. The chain joins TRBV7-3 to TRBJ2-2; D perhaps matches TRBD2 (6 bases). Germline CDR1 and CDR2: SGHTA and FQGTGA. This CDR3 region has 16 residues. Trimming stripped 4 bases from V and 2 bases from J, with 14 bases between.